The source of this TCR beta chain is a study of technical replicates of blood from a handful of donors. TCRdb keeps only in-frame clones here, not all; method: immunoSEQ multiplex PCR. In the table there are over 10,000 clones, approximately 95% of which are singletons. This clonotype was obtained from a human donor in good health. The sample comprised PBMCs.

In nucleotides, the CDR3 is TGTGCCAGCAGACATTACGTTAGGACAACCAACCACGAGCAGTACTTC. It encodes CASRHYVRTTNHEQYF. V and J are TRBV11-2 and TRBJ2-7, with a weak D call TRBD1 (5 bases). From germline, CDR1 is SGHAT and CDR2 FQNNGV. The CDR3 spans 16 residues. V lost 6 bases and J 5 bases, leaving 23 bases between the germline ends.